One and the same sample provided the 21 T cell receptor beta chains below, sequenced in a study of tissue T cells after allogeneic stem cell transplantation. Method: immunoSEQ multiplex PCR; TCRdb's copy keeps in-frame clones and lacks some. The sample records about 2,200 clones, around 52% being singletons. Stated time point: mouse harvest day 7 after allogeneic transplant. Mouse grafts combined 10^7 T-cell-depleted bone marrow cells with 10^6 splenic CD5+ T cells. Input material: spleen. These receptors originate from a female BALB/c mouse given C57BL/6 T cells with graft-versus-host disease after an allogeneic hematopoietic cell transplant.

In regard to this clone: Gene names follow the mouse nomenclature. The read falls 1 residue short of the CDR3 end, and the missing part is taken from the germline J gene. The V and J genes are TRBV1 and TRBJ1-1; tentative D call: TRBD1 (6 bases). The CDR3 length is 16 residues. The germline V and J ends were trimmed by 1 base and 1 base, with 13 bases remaining between them. Germline V gene lookup returns CDR1 NSQYPW and CDR2 LRSPGD (reference sequence). The CDR3 sequence is CTCSAGGGLGNTEVFF. The covered CDR3 bases are TGCACCTGCAGTGCAGGTGGGGGCTTGGGAAACACAGAAGTCTTC.

A remark on this clone: Each gene name is a mouse one. Incomplete CDR3 DNA: TGTGCCAGCCGGGACAGGGATGGAAATACGCTCTAT. It is translated as CASRDRDGNTLY. The full CDR3 protein is CASRDRDGNTLYF. V gene TRBV15 combines with J gene TRBJ1-3; TRBD1 aligns across 9 bases. Coverage ceases 1 residue before the CDR3 finishes, and the germline J gene fills in the end. This CDR3 region has 13 residues. The V segment lost 8 bases and the J segment 3 bases; nucleotides outside the gene matches: 2. Germline loops: CDR1 SGHND, CDR2 FRSKSL.

There are a few counts of this clone. Any gene name here is a mouse gene name. Sequencing ends 1 residue short of the CDR3 end; the germline J gene provides the rest. The rearrangement joins TRBV16 to TRBJ2-7, with 8 bases aligning to TRBD2. From germline, CDR1 is SGHSA and CDR2 FRNQAP. The V gene end was trimmed by 0 bases and the J gene end by 4 bases; junction bases not matched to a gene: 2. The CDR3 has 14 amino acids. The DNA read from the CDR3 is TGTGCAAGCAGCTTAGAGGGACTGGATTATGAACAGTAC. It codes for CASSLEGLDYEQY. The complete CDR3 protein is CASSLEGLDYEQYF.

About this clone: The germline and genes are mouse ones. The read ends 1 residue shy of where the CDR3 ends; the end is completed using the germline J gene. This chain uses TRBV3 with TRBJ2-5; no definite D call. The CDR3 sequence is 14 residues long. Germline V gene data show CDR1 as SNHLY and CDR2 as FYNGKV (reference sequence). Trimming left V 1 base short and J 3 bases short, with 8 bases between. Partial CDR3 DNA: TGTGCCAGCAGCTTAGGACACCCTCAAGACACCCAGTAC. Translation: CASSLGHPQDTQY. The whole CDR3 protein is CASSLGHPQDTQYF.

Worth noting for this clone: Genes and germline are mouse. Partial CDR3 DNA: TGTGCCAGCAGCCGGGACAAAAACCAGGCTCCGCTT. Translated, it gives CASSRDKNQAPL. From start to end, the CDR3 is CASSRDKNQAPLF. V usage is TRBV15 and J usage is TRBJ1-5; the D gene is possibly TRBD1 (6 bases). The sequence runs out 1 residue before the end of the CDR3; the remainder is reconstructed from the germline J gene. Germline V gene data show CDR1 as SGHND and CDR2 as FRSKSL. This CDR3 comprises 13 residues. V lost 6 bases to trimming and J lost 4 bases, with 10 bases between them.

A note on this clone: Gene names follow the mouse nomenclature. Read coverage stops 1 residue before the CDR3 terminus; the germline J gene supplies the remainder. The chain employs TRBV4 and TRBJ1-1; TRBD1 might be the D (6 bases). The germline V gene has CDR1 LGHDT and CDR2 YNNKQL (reference sequence). The V gene lost 5 bases and the J gene lost 1 base, with 14 bases spanning the gap. The length of the CDR3 is 15 residues. CDR3 residues: CASSKSGTQNTEVFF. Partial CDR3 DNA: TGTGCCAGCAGCAAATCCGGGACACAAAACACAGAAGTCTTC.

As regards this clone: Gene names follow the mouse nomenclature. The CDR3 end is not reached by the read, which stops 1 residue before it; the germline J gene fills it in. J is TRBJ2-5 and V is TRBV13-2, with D perhaps matching TRBD1 (6 bases). The germline V gene encodes CDR1 NNHNN and CDR2 SYGAGS (reference sequence). Trimming left V 10 bases short and J 3 bases short, with 9 bases between. The CDR3 runs to 11 residues. The CDR3 is CAGGHQDTQYF. The CDR3 DNA, read in part, is TGTGCCGGGGGACATCAAGACACCCAGTAC.

As regards this clone: Any gene name here is a mouse gene name. Read sequence stops 1 residue before the CDR3 end, and the germline J gene provides the missing end. The genes are TRBV23 and TRBJ1-2; the table gives TRBD1 as D, unverified against the DNA. This CDR3 is built from 13 residues. The germline gives CDR1 KGHTA, CDR2 FQNQQP. CDR3 DNA (partial): TGCTCCAGCAGTCGCAGGGAGGGCTCCGACTACACC. Translation gives CSSSRREGSDYT. The whole CDR3 reads CSSSRREGSDYTF.

In the case of this clone: Gene names refer to mouse genes. The CDR3 end is not reached by the read, which stops 1 residue before it; the germline J gene fills it in. The V gene is TRBV1, the J gene TRBJ2-5, with 7 bases identical to TRBD1. Germline trimming cut 2 bases from V and 2 bases from J; bases unmatched to any gene: 1. Germline assignment: CDR1 NSQYPW and CDR2 LRSPGD (reference sequence). The CDR3 has 14 residues. The CDR3 loop is CTCSARQGQDTQYF. CDR3 bases read: TGCACCTGCAGTGCACGACAGGGCCAAGACACCCAGTAC.

Worth noting for this clone: Gene names and germline match the mouse. The sequenced fragment ends 1 residue before the CDR3 boundary, so the rest is inferred from the germline J gene. The chain carries TRBV5 and TRBJ2-2; 9 nucleotides match TRBD2. Germline values: CDR1 LGHNA, CDR2 YNLKQL (reference sequence). J gave up 0 bases and V 4 bases, and 0 bases lay outside the gene matches. The CDR3 has 15 residues. Partial CDR3 DNA: TGTGCCAGCAGCCGACTGGGGGCAAACACCGGGCAGCTCTAC. Its protein product is CASSRLGANTGQLY. The CDR3, in full, reads CASSRLGANTGQLYF.

This clone came up a few times. Genes and germline come from the mouse. Coverage ceases 1 residue before the CDR3 finishes, and the germline J gene fills in the end. This chain connects TRBV31 to TRBJ1-3; 12 bases are a match to TRBD1. The CDR3 has 16 amino acids. After removal of 0 bases from V and 2 bases from J, the junction contained 2 bases not matched to a gene. Germline lookup yields CDR1 GKSSPN and CDR2 SITVG. This CDR3 is CAWSLGTGGAGNTLYF. The sequenced part of the CDR3 DNA is TGTGCCTGGAGTCTAGGGACAGGGGGCGCTGGAAATACGCTCTAT.

To note about this clone: Germline and genes here are mouse. From the germline J gene comes the end of the CDR3, since the read stops 1 residue before it. Within the sample, other DNA sequences also encode this same CDR3. This chain joins TRBV13-3 and TRBJ1-6; D might be TRBD1 (6 bases). TRBJ1-6 is identified as an open reading frame with a role that is uncertain. The germline CDR1 and CDR2 sequences are NNHDY and SYVADS. This CDR3 spans 14 amino acids. V was pared by 2 bases and J by 7 bases, with 10 bases between. CDR3 bases read: TGTGCCAGCAGTGAGGGGGGGCGGAATTCGCCCCTCTAC. This sequence encodes CASSEGGRNSPLY. From start to end, the CDR3 is CASSEGGRNSPLYF.

On this clone: Genes and germline come from the mouse. Read data end 1 residue before the CDR3 end; the end is taken from the germline J gene. The chain uses TRBV13-3 and TRBJ1-5; possible D gene TRBD1, 5 bases. The CDR3 runs 13 residues. Germline CDR1 and CDR2: NNHDY and SYVADS. With 4 bases removed from V and 6 bases from J, the gap between germline ends came to 11 bases. The CDR3 DNA, read in part, is TGTGCCAGCAGTCCCAGGGAGGGCCAGGCTCCGCTT. Amino acid sequence: CASSPREGQAPL. The complete CDR3 protein is CASSPREGQAPLF.

This clone was seen only a few times. Mouse names are used for the genes. From the germline J gene comes the end of the CDR3, since the read stops 1 residue before it. This sequence joins TRBV26 and TRBJ1-4; 9 positions match TRBD1. The CDR3 extends over 16 amino acids. V was clipped by 2 bases and J by 0 bases; unmatched bases: 1. Germline V CDR1 and CDR2: KGHPV, FQNQEV (reference sequence). Partial CDR3 DNA: TGTGCCAGCAGTCTGGGACAGGGGATTTCCAACGAAAGATTATTT. This codes for CASSLGQGISNERLF. The whole CDR3 is CASSLGQGISNERLFF.

With regard to this clone: Genes here carry mouse names. The read ends 1 residue shy of where the CDR3 ends; the end is completed using the germline J gene. V is TRBV1 and J is TRBJ1-2; 7 bases align to TRBD1. This CDR3 contains 15 residues. J was trimmed by 0 bases and V by 3 bases; bases with no gene match: 4. Germline lookup yields CDR1 NSQYPW and CDR2 LRSPGD (reference sequence). The sequenced CDR3 bases are TGCACCTGCAGTGCCAGGGACAGAGCAAACTCCGACTACACC. Encoded protein: CTCSARDRANSDYT. Given in full, the CDR3 is CTCSARDRANSDYTF.

Note on this clone: Mouse gene names and germline throughout. The CDR3 end falls 1 residue outside the read, so it is completed with the germline J gene. This chain links TRBV15 with TRBJ2-4; tentatively, D is TRBD1 (6 bases). The V and J ends lost 5 bases and 0 bases respectively, with 12 bases between them. CDR1 is SGHND, CDR2 FRSKSL, per germline. The CDR3 contains 15 residues. CDR3: CASSPGQSSQNTLYF. The CDR3 DNA, read in part, is TGTGCCAGCAGTCCCGGACAGTCTAGTCAAAACACCTTGTAC.

Regarding this clone: The gene names given are mouse names. Here the CDR3 reads CASSGDISYEQYF. The sequenced part of the CDR3 DNA is TGTGCCAGCAGTGGGGACATCTCCTATGAACAGTAC. This chain joins TRBV13-3 and TRBJ2-7, with D perhaps matching TRBD1 (6 bases). The observed sequence ends 1 residue before the CDR3 terminus, with the missing tail filled in from the germline J gene. The CDR3 length is 13 residues. Germline V gives CDR1 NNHDY, CDR2 SYVADS. The V gene lost 3 bases and the J gene lost 0 bases, with 7 bases spanning the gap.

As for this clone: Germline and genes here are mouse. The CDR3 extends 1 residue past the end of the read, so its final part is completed from the germline J gene. The chain has TRBV3 and TRBJ1-4; D might be TRBD1 (6 bases). The CDR3 is 13 residues long. Trimming pared 6 bases from V and 5 bases from J, leaving 10 bases between. The germline V gene has CDR1 SNHLY and CDR2 FYNGKV (reference sequence). CDR3: CASRRTVNERLFF. CDR3 bases read: TGTGCCAGCAGGCGGACAGTGAACGAAAGATTATTT.

On this clone itself: Genes and germline come from the mouse. The read ends 1 residue before the CDR3 terminus; that terminus is restored from the germline J gene. V gene TRBV12-2 combines with J gene TRBJ2-3; 8 bases are shared with TRBD2. Looked up from germline, CDR1 is SGHLS and CDR2 is HYDKME. This CDR3 has 15 amino acids. The V segment lost 0 bases and the J segment 0 bases; nucleotides outside the gene matches: 1. CDR3 DNA, as far as it was read: TGTGCCAGCTCTCTCGGGGGGGCTAGTGCAGAAACGCTGTAT. This sequence encodes CASSLGGASAETLY. The full CDR3 reads CASSLGGASAETLYF.

Note on this clone: Gene names are the mouse ones. The read falls 1 residue short of the CDR3 end, and the missing part is taken from the germline J gene. The chain uses TRBV17 and TRBJ2-7, with 9 bases that match TRBD1. CDR1 and CDR2 from the germline V gene are MNHDT and YYDKIL. The CDR3 covers 14 residues. The V segment lost 3 bases and the J segment 4 bases; nucleotides outside the gene matches: 4. The covered CDR3 bases are TGTGCTAGCAGTAGGGACAGGGGCCCTTATGAACAGTAC. It yields the protein CASSRDRGPYEQY. The complete CDR3 sequence is CASSRDRGPYEQYF.

Concerning this clone: Mouse gene names and germline throughout. The read terminates 1 residue before the CDR3 end, so the remaining end is supplied by the germline J gene. The genes are TRBV12-1 and TRBJ2-7, with 9 bases identical to TRBD2. Trimming at V came to 1 base and at J to 0 bases, leaving 3 bases not matched to a gene. CDR1 SGHSN and CDR2 HYEKVE come from the germline V gene. The CDR3 loop spans 15 amino acids. The CDR3 bases that were read are TGTGCCAGCTCTCTTGACTGGGGGCTCTCCTATGAACAGTAC. This translates into CASSLDWGLSYEQY. The full CDR3 is CASSLDWGLSYEQYF.